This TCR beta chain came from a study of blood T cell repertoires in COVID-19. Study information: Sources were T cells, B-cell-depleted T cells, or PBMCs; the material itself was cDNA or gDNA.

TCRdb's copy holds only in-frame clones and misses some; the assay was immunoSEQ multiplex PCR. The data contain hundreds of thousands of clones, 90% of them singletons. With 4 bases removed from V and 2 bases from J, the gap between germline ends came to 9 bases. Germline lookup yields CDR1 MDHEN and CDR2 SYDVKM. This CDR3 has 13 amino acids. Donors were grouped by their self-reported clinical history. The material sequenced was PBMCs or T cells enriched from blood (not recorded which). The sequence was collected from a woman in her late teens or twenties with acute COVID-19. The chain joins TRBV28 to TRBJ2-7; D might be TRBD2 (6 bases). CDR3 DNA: TGTGCCAGCAGTTCGGGGGTGCCCTACGAGCAGTACTTC. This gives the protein CASSSGVPYEQYF.